The rows below give T cell receptor beta chains drawn from one sample of a study of blood T cell repertoires in COVID-19. Clones were sequenced by immunoSEQ multiplex PCR, and TCRdb holds only the in-frame ones, with some missing. The top ten clones hold 1% to 1.5% of a sample with roughly 380,000 clones, over 75% of them seen once. Sample: PBMCs or T cells enriched from blood (not recorded which). The receptors come from a man aged 30-40 years who had recovered from COVID-19. CDR3s include the opening cysteine and the closing phenylalanine or tryptophan. A D gene is named only where the DNA matches it firmly. Not every row has a clone size; where given, it reads once, few, many or a size class.

cdr3_length	d_call	clone_size	j_call	v_call	cdr3_nt	cdr3_aa
14	TRBD1	NA	TRBJ1-4	TRBV2	TGTGCCAGCAGGGCCGGGACAGGGAGTGAAAAACTGTTTTTT	CASRAGTGSEKLFF
15	NA	NA	TRBJ1-3	TRBV5-1	TGCGCCAGCAGCCTGGACCGTAGCTCTGGAAACACCATATATTTT	CASSLDRSSGNTIYF
15	TRBD1	NA	TRBJ1-4	TRBV3-1/TRBV3-2	TGTGCCAGCAGCCGCTCCGGGACAGGGAGCGAAAAACTGTTTTTT	CASSRSGTGSEKLFF
14	TRBD1	NA	TRBJ1-5	TRBV7-2	TGTGCCAGCAGCTTCTCGACAGGGGATCAGCCCCAGCATTTT	CASSFSTGDQPQHF
13	NA	NA	TRBJ2-7	TRBV21-1	TGTGCCAGCAGACGGACAGGGGGCTACGAGCAGTACTTC	CASRRTGGYEQYF
14	TRBD1	NA	TRBJ1-6	TRBV11-2	TGTGCCAGCAGCTGGGGACAGGGTAATTCACCCCTCCACTTT	CASSWGQGNSPLHF
14	NA	NA	TRBJ2-1	TRBV9	TGTGCCAGCAGCCCTAGTCCGGGGGTCAATGAGCAGTTCTTC	CASSPSPGVNEQFF
15	NA	NA	TRBJ1-5	TRBV4-1	TGCGCCAGCAGCACCCTCGGGGAGGGCAATCAGCCCCAGCATTTT	CASSTLGEGNQPQHF
12	NA	NA	TRBJ1-1	TRBV7-9	TGTGCCAGCAGCACCCAGGCTGACGAAGCTTTCTTT	CASSTQADEAFF
14	NA	NA	TRBJ1-1	TRBV12-5	TGTGCTAGTGGTTTGGGACTATGGAACACTGAAGCTTTCTTT	CASGLGLWNTEAFF
15	NA	NA	TRBJ2-2	TRBV5-1	TGCGCCAGCAGCTCTGAGCGAACAAACACCGGGGAGCTGTTTTTT	CASSSERTNTGELFF
16	TRBD1	NA	TRBJ2-7	TRBV5-1	TGCGCCAGCAGCGGAGACCCGACAGGGAAGTCCTACGAGCAGTACTTC	CASSGDPTGKSYEQYF
13	TRBD2	NA	TRBJ2-1	TRBV27	TGTGCCAGCAGTTTACGCGGGGGGGTTGAGCAGTTCTTC	CASSLRGGVEQFF
16	TRBD2	NA	TRBJ2-3	TRBV5-5	TGTGCCAGCAGCCCAAATCGGACTAGCGGCACAGATACGCAGTATTTT	CASSPNRTSGTDTQYF
17	NA	once	TRBJ2-1	TRBV9	TGTGCCAGGGGCCGGCCCCTGGGACAAGGATTCTACAATGAGCAGTTCTTC	CARGRPLGQGFYNEQFF
15	NA	NA	TRBJ1-4	TRBV19	TGTGCCAGTAGTGGAGATCCGGGGGGGGATGAAAAACTGTTTTTT	CASSGDPGGDEKLFF
15	TRBD1	NA	TRBJ1-2	TRBV10-3	TGTGCCATCAGTGATTCGGGACAGGGGCATTATGGCTACACCTTC	CAISDSGQGHYGYTF
13	NA	NA	TRBJ1-6	TRBV7-2	TGTGCCAGCAGCCGCGTACCGGATTCACCCCTCCACTTT	CASSRVPDSPLHF
15	TRBD1	NA	TRBJ1-6	TRBV3-1/TRBV3-2	TGTGCCAGCAGCCCTCGGACAGGGTTAAATTCACCCCTCCACTTT	CASSPRTGLNSPLHF
15	TRBD1	NA	TRBJ2-7	TRBV6-5	TGTGCCAGCAGTTACTCCCCCGGAAAGGGGGCCGAGCAGTACTTC	CASSYSPGKGAEQYF
16	TRBD2	NA	TRBJ2-5	TRBV9	TGTGCCAGCAGCGTAGTAGCGGGGTCCTTCCAAGAGACCCAGTACTTC	CASSVVAGSFQETQYF
12	NA	NA	TRBJ1-1	TRBV30	TGTGCCTGGAGTGTGGGCACCCTTGAAGCTTTCTTT	CAWSVGTLEAFF
11	NA	NA	TRBJ2-7	TRBV25-1	TGTGCCAGCAGTTCGTACGAGAAGCAGTACTTC	CASSSYEKQYF
14	NA	NA	TRBJ1-6	TRBV6-6	TGTGCCAGCAGTCCCCCCCGGGACACTTCACCCCTCCACTTT	CASSPPRDTSPLHF
14	TRBD1	NA	TRBJ1-1	TRBV6-5	TGTGCCAGCACCAGACAGGGCTGGAACACTGAAGCTTTCTTT	CASTRQGWNTEAFF
16	TRBD1	NA	TRBJ1-5	TRBV11-2	TGTGCCAGCAGCTCCGGACAGGGGGGATTTTCGCAGCCCCAGCATTTT	CASSSGQGGFSQPQHF
11	NA	NA	TRBJ2-5	TRBV24-1	TGTGCCACCAGTGATGAGGAGACCCAGTACTTC	CATSDEETQYF
16	TRBD1	NA	TRBJ2-6	TRBV7-2	TGTGCCAGCAGCCCGGGGACAGGCTCTGGGGCCAACGTCCTGACTTTC	CASSPGTGSGANVLTF
12	NA	once	TRBJ1-4	TRBV3-1/TRBV3-2	TGTGCCAGCAGCTTAGGGGCCGTTGGCCCGTTTTTT	CASSLGAVGPFF
11	NA	NA	TRBJ2-7	TRBV6-5	TGTGCCAGCATGTACGGAAAACAGGCGTACTTC	CASMYGKQAYF
15	TRBD1	few	TRBJ1-6	TRBV19	TGTGCCAGTAGTATGTCGGACAGGGGGGCTTCACCCCTCCACTTT	CASSMSDRGASPLHF
13	NA	NA	TRBJ1-2	TRBV6-2/TRBV6-3	TGTGCCAGCAGTTCACGGGAGACGGGGGGCTACACCTTC	CASSSRETGGYTF
14	NA	NA	TRBJ2-7	TRBV5-1	TGCGCCAGCAGCCGAGGGCAATTAGGCCACGAGCAGTACTTC	CASSRGQLGHEQYF
12	NA	NA	TRBJ1-5	TRBV12-3/TRBV12-4	TGTGCCAGCCGCTTCGGAGGGGAGCCCCAGCATTTT	CASRFGGEPQHF
15	TRBD2	NA	TRBJ2-2	TRBV6-5	TGTGCCAGCAGACCGGGGGGTCCGAACACCGGGGAGCTGTTTTTT	CASRPGGPNTGELFF
15	NA	NA	TRBJ1-6	TRBV6-5	TGTGCCAGCAGCTCCTCGGGCTCCTATAATTCACCCCTCCACTTT	CASSSSGSYNSPLHF
14	NA	NA	TRBJ2-3	TRBV10-2	TGCGCCAGCAGTGGCCAGACTAGCACAGATACGCAGTATTTT	CASSGQTSTDTQYF
16	NA	NA	TRBJ1-4	TRBV18	TGTGCCAGCTCACGTGGGGCTCCCGCAACTAATGAAAAACTGTTTTTT	CASSRGAPATNEKLFF
15	NA	NA	TRBJ1-3	TRBV4-1	TGCGCCAGCAGCCACGAGACAGTGGGAGGAAACACCATATATTTT	CASSHETVGGNTIYF
12	TRBD1	NA	TRBJ2-7	TRBV10-3	TGTGCCATCAGTGAGCCCTCAGGGACAGGGTACTTC	CAISEPSGTGYF
16	NA	few	TRBJ1-3	TRBV4-1	TGCGCCAGCAGCCAACCGACGGGATACTCTGGAAACACCATATATTTT	CASSQPTGYSGNTIYF
15	TRBD1	NA	TRBJ1-2	TRBV6-5	TGTGCCAGCAGTAACTCAGGGGGCTCTAACTATGGCTACACCTTC	CASSNSGGSNYGYTF
15	NA	NA	TRBJ1-1	TRBV5-1	TGCGCCAGCAGCTTGGATTCGTCCGTGAACACTGAAGCTTTCTTT	CASSLDSSVNTEAFF
13	TRBD1	NA	TRBJ2-5	TRBV19	TGTGCCAGTAGTTATGGGACAGTGGAGACCCAGTACTTC	CASSYGTVETQYF
18	TRBD2	NA	TRBJ2-1	TRBV4-2	TGTGCCAGCAGCCCCGGAGGGGGCAGCGGGGGGGCCTACAATGAGCAGTTCTTC	CASSPGGGSGGAYNEQFF
14	NA	NA	TRBJ1-1	TRBV6-4	TGTGCCAGCAGTGAGAGTCGGTCTCACACTGAAGCTTTCTTT	CASSESRSHTEAFF
15	TRBD1	NA	TRBJ1-5	TRBV7-2	TGTGCCAGCAGCCTACGACAGGGGAGCAATCAGCCCCAGCATTTT	CASSLRQGSNQPQHF
14	NA	NA	TRBJ2-5	TRBV5-1	TGCGCCAGCAGCAGGGGGGGCGGAGAAGAGACCCAGTACTTC	CASSRGGGEETQYF
16	NA	NA	TRBJ1-5	TRBV27	TGTGCCAGCAGCTTACTTTCGGGATTCAGCAATCAGCCCCAGCATTTT	CASSLLSGFSNQPQHF
13	NA	NA	TRBJ2-5	TRBV2	TGTGCCACCTCTCTAGACAGGCAAGAGACCCAGTACTTC	CATSLDRQETQYF
13	NA	NA	TRBJ1-5	TRBV6-2/TRBV6-3	TGTGCCAGCAGCCCTCTAAGAAATCAGCCCCAGCATTTT	CASSPLRNQPQHF
17	TRBD1	NA	TRBJ1-6	TRBV3-1/TRBV3-2	TGTGCCAGCAGACAGGGACAGGGGAACTCCTATAATTCACCCCTCCACTTT	CASRQGQGNSYNSPLHF
14	NA	NA	TRBJ1-2	TRBV5-1	TGCGCCAGCAGCTTGGCCCCCGGGTCTTATGGCTACACCTTC	CASSLAPGSYGYTF